Included here is one T cell receptor beta chain sequence, with context. Its matching antigen is unknown. Germline CDR1 is SQVTM and CDR2 is ANQGSEA. The V gene lost 8 bases and the J gene lost 4 bases, with 17 bases spanning the gap. This CDR3 contains 13 residues. Researchers attached unique molecular identifiers to individual cDNA molecules. TCRdb re-analysed the 5' RACE reads in MiXCR, keeping a single row per CDR3 protein. The sample shows roughly 53,000 distinct CDR3 sequences, around 8.5% of them seen only once. This record belongs to a study of early T cells in non-severe SARS-CoV-2 infection. Study-level information: Sequencing of bulk RNA from unsorted whole blood was done, without chain pairing. Study-level results: Anti-spike CD8 responses were favored by VDJdb matching, which missed private and CD4 specificities.

Material: whole blood. V usage is TRBV29-1 and J usage is TRBJ2-5; TRBD1 is a possible D gene (5 bases). The receptor was derived from an adult who was a healthcare worker with PCR-confirmed SARS-CoV-2 infection or an uninfected control (not recorded which). In DNA, the CDR3 is TGCAGCTTCACCAGGGCGGCCCGAGAGACCCAGTACTTC. Translated, it gives CSFTRAARETQYF.